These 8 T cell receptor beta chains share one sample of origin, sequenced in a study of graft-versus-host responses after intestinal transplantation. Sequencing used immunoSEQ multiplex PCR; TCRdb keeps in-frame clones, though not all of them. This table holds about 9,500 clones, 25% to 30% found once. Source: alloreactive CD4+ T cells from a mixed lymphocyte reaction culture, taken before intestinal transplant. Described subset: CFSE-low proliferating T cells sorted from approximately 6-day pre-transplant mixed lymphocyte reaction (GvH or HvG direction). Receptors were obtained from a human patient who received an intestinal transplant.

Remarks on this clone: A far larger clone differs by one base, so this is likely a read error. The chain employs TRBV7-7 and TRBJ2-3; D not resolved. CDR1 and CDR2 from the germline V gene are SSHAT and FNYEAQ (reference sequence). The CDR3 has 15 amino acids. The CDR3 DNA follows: TGTGCTAGCAGCTTAACTGCACGCGGCACAGATACGCAGTATTTT. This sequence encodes CASSLTARGTDTQYF.

The CDR3 DNA sequence: TGTGCCAGCAGCCAGCTAGCGGGATCTATCTACGAGCAGTACTTC. Its translation: CASSQLAGSIYEQYF. V is TRBV7-9 and J is TRBJ2-7; 9 nucleotides line up with TRBD2. The CDR3 totals 15 residues. CDR1 SEHNR and CDR2 FQNEAQ come from the germline V gene (reference sequence). Unmatched junction bases numbered 8, after V lost 5 bases and J lost 3 bases.

CDR3 bases: TGTGCCAGCAGAGCGTTTGGGAATAGCGACGACGAGCAGTACTTC. Its translation is CASRAFGNSDDEQYF. This rearrangement joins TRBV6-5 to TRBJ2-7; the D gene is possibly TRBD2 (5 bases). This CDR3 spans 15 amino acids. V was shortened by 6 bases and J by 5 bases, with 20 bases between the two germline ends. The germline V gene has CDR1 MNHEY and CDR2 SVGAGI.

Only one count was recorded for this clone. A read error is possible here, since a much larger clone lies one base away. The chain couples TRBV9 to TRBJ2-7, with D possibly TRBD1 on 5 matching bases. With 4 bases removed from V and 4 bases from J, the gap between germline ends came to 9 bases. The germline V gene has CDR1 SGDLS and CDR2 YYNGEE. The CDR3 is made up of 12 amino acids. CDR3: CASSQDTYEQYF. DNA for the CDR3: TGTGCCAGCAGCCAGGACACTTACGAGCAGTACTTC.

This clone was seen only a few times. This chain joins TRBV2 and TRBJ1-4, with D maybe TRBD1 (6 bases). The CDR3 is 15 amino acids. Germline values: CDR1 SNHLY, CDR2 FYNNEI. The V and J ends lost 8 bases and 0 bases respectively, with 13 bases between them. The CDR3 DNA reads TGTGCCAGCGGGGGGGCCCTAACAACTAATGAAAAACTGTTTTTT. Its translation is CASGGALTTNEKLFF.

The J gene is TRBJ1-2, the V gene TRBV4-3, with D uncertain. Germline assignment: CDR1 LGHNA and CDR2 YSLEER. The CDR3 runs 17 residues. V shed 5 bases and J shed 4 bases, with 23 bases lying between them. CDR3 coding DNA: TGCGCCAGCAGCACACCATTAAGACGTCGAAAGACCTATGGCTACACCTTC. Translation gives CASSTPLRRRKTYGYTF.

The CDR3 bases are TGTGCCAGCAGTTATGGCGGGAGGTCAACCTACGAGCAGTACTTC. Translation gives CASSYGGRSTYEQYF. This sequence joins TRBV6-6 and TRBJ2-7; TRBD2 agrees at 8 bases. V dropped 3 bases and J dropped 2; count of bases not matched to a gene: 6. The length of the CDR3 is 15 residues. The germline V gene encodes CDR1 MNHNY and CDR2 SVGAGI (reference sequence).

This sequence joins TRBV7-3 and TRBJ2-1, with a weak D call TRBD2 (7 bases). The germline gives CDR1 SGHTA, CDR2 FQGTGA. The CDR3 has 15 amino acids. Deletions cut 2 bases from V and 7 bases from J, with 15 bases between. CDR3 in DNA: TGTGCCAGCAGCTTATCCCCAAGGGGGGGTAATGAGCAGTTCTTC. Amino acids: CASSLSPRGGNEQFF. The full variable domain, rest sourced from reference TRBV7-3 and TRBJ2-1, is GAGVSQTPSNKVTEKGKYVELRCDPISGHTALYWYRQSLGQGPEFLIYFQGTGAADDSGLPNDRFFAVRPEGSVSTLKIQRTERGDSAVYLCASSLSPRGGNEQFFGPGTRLTVL.